This T cell receptor beta chain is from a study of blood T cell repertoires in COVID-19. Only in-frame clones appear in the TCRdb table, and some are missing; sequencing was by immunoSEQ multiplex PCR. This table has under 200,000 clones, 80% to 85% appearing once. The V gene's germline CDR1 is SGHNT and CDR2 YYREEE (reference sequence). The trim removed 1 base at V and 4 bases at J, leaving 5 bases unmatched. CDR3 length: 15 amino acids. The source is a man in his 70s with active or convalescent COVID-19. The chain links TRBV5-4 to TRBJ2-3; 8 nucleotides align to TRBD2. What was sequenced was peripheral blood. The CDR3 loop reads CASSLHSGRADTQYF. The CDR3 DNA is TGTGCCAGCAGCTTGCACAGCGGGAGAGCAGATACGCAGTATTTT. Looking up the rest from reference TRBV5-4 and TRBJ2-3 gives the full variable domain: ETGVTQSPTHLIKTRGQQVTLRCSSQSGHNTVSWYQQALGQGPQFIFQYYREEENGRGNFPPRFSGLQFPNYSSELNVNALELDDSALYLCASSLHSGRADTQYFGPGTRLTVL.